This T cell receptor beta chain was captured by sequencing in a study of T cells in Graves' hyperthyroidism and ophthalmopathy. Amplification yielded TCR beta CDR3 regions, with RNA transcripts as the source. During a first-round RT-PCR of the TCR CDR3, the HTBI primer set was used. TCRdb re-analysed the multiplex PCR reads in MiXCR, keeping a single row per CDR3 protein. The sample holds hundreds of thousands of distinct CDR3 sequences, 35% to 55% seen once. This CDR3 has 14 amino acids. The ends were cut back, 5 bases at V and 2 bases at J, with 12 bases in the middle. The sequencing sample was made of peripheral blood or thyroid tissue (not recorded which). The sequence derives from a woman in her late teens or twenties with Graves' hyperthyroidism. The chain uses TRBV12-3 or TRBV12-4 and TRBJ2-5; tentatively, D is TRBD1 (6 bases). CDR3 region: CASSARTAQETQYF. The DNA of the CDR3 is TGTGCCAGCAGTGCCAGGACAGCACAAGAGACCCAGTACTTC.